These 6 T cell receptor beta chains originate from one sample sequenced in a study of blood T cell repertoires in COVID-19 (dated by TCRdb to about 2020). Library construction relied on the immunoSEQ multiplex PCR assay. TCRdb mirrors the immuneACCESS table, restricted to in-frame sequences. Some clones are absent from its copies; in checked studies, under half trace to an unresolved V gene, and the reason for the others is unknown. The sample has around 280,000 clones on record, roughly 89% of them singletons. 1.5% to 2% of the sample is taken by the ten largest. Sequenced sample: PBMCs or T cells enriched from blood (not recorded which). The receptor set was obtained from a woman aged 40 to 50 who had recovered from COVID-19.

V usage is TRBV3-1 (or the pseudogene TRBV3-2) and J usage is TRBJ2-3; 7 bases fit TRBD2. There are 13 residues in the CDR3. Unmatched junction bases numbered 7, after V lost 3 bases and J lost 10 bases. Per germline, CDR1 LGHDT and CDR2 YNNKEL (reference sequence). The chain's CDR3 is CASSQGGRMAQYF. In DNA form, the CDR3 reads TGTGCCAGCAGCCAGGGGGGGAGAATGGCGCAGTATTTT.

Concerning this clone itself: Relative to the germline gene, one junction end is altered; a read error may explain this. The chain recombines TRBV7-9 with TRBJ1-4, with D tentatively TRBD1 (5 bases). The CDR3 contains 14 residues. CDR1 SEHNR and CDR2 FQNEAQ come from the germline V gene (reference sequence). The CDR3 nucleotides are TGTGCCAGCAGTTTAGGGTGGGGCGGCGAAAAACTGTTTTTT. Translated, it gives CASSLGWGGEKLFF.

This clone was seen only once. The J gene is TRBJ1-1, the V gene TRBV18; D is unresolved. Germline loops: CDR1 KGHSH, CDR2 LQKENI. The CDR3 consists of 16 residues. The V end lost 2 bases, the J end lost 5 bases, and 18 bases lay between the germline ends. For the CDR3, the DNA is TGTGCCAGCTCACCAAACCCCCCTGGTACGGGGACTGAAGCTTTCTTT. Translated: CASSPNPPGTGTEAFF.

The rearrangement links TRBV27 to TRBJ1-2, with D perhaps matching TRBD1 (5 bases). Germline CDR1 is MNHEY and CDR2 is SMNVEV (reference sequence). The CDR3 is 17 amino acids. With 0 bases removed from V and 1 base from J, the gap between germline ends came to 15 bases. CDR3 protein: CASSLSWGGAFNYGYTF. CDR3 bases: TGTGCCAGCAGTTTATCGTGGGGAGGGGCCTTTAACTATGGCTACACCTTC.

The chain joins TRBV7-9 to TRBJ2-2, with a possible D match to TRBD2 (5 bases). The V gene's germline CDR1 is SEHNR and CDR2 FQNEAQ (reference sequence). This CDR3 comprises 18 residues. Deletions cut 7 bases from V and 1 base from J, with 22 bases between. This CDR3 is CASKLGDYLKRNTGELFF. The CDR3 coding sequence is TGTGCCAGCAAGTTAGGAGACTACCTCAAAAGGAACACCGGGGAGCTGTTTTTT.

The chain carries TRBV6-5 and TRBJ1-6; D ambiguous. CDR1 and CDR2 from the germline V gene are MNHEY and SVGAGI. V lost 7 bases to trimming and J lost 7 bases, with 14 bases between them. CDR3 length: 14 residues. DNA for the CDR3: TGTGCCAGCAACCTGGACCGACTAAATTCACCCCTCCACTTT. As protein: CASNLDRLNSPLHF.